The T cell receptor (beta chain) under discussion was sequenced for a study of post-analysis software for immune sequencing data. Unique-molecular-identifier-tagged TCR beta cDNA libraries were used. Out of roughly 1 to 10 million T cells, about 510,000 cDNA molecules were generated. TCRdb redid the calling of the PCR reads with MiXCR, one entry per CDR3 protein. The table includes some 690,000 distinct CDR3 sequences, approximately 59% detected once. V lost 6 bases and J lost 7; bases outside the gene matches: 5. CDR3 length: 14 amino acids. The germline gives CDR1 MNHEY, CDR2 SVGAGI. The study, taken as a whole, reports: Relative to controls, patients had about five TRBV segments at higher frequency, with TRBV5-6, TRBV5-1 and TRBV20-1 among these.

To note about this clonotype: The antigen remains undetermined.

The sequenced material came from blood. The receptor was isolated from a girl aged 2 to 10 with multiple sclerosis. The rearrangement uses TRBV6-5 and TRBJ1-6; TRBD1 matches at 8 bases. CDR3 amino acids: CASRPTGVNSPLHF. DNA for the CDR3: TGTGCCAGCAGGCCGACAGGGGTGAATTCACCCCTCCACTTT.